The clone carrying this T cell receptor (beta chain) was seen more than once but under ten times. V lost 3 bases, J lost 1 base, and 10 bases lay in between. Germline-derived CDR1 and CDR2 are SGHRS and YFSETQ. The CDR3 sequence is 14 residues long. Using a J-beta primer mix together with a sample-barcoded 5' primer, a second PCR was run for about 7 to 12 cycles. TCRdb reanalysed the 5' RACE reads using MiXCR and keeps one entry per CDR3 protein. This sample has 700,000 to 850,000 distinct CDR3 sequences, with about 53% found just once. The data are from a study of blood T cells in healthy people across ages. The wider study: Per two T cells, template switching captured roughly one barcoded beta molecule.

The source material was blood. This receptor was identified in a man of 80 years or more in good health. The chain joins TRBV5-1 to TRBJ1-1; no reliable D call. The CDR3 DNA reads TGCGCCAGCAGCTCTGGACCGACGAACACTGAAGCTTTCTTT. Its protein is CASSSGPTNTEAFF.